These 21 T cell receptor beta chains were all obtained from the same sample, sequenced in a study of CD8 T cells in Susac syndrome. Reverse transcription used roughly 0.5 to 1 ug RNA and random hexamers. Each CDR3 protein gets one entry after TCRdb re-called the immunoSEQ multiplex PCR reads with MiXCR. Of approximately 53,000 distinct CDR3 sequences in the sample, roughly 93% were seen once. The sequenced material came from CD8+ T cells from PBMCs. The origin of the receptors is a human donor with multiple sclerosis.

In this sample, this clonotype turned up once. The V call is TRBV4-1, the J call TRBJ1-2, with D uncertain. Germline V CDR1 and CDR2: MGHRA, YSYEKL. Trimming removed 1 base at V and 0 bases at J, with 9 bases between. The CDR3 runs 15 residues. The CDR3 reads CASSQVEGPNYGYTF. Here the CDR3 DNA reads TGCGCCAGCAGCCAAGTGGAGGGCCCTAACTATGGCTACACCTTC.

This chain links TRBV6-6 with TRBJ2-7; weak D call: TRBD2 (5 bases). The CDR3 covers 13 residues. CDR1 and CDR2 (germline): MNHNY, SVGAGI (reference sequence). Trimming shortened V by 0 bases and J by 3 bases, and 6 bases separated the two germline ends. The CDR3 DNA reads TGTGCCAGCAGTTACTCCCGGGACTACGAGCAGTACTTC. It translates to CASSYSRDYEQYF.

The CDR3 reads CASSLALAGLRETQYF. The CDR3 DNA is TGCGCCAGCAGCTTGGCGCTAGCGGGTCTGAGGGAGACCCAGTACTTC. The J gene is TRBJ2-5, the V gene TRBV5-1; TRBD2 matches 8 bases. The V segment lost 0 bases and the J segment 5 bases; nucleotides outside the gene matches: 9. CDR1 is SGHRS and CDR2 is YFSETQ in the germline V gene. The CDR3 loop spans 16 amino acids.

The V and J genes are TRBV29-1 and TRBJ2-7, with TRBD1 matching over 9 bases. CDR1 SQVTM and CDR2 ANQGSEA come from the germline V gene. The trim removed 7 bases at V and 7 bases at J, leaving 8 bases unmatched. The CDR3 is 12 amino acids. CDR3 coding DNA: TGCAGCGCCGGGACAGGGTCGGGAGAGCAGTACTTC. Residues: CSAGTGSGEQYF.

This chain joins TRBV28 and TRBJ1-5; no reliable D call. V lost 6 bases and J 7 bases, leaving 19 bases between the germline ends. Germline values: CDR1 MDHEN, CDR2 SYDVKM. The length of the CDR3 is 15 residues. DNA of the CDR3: TGTGCCAGCAGAACCCGGGGTCGTCATAGGCAGCCCCAGCATTTT. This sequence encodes CASRTRGRHRQPQHF.

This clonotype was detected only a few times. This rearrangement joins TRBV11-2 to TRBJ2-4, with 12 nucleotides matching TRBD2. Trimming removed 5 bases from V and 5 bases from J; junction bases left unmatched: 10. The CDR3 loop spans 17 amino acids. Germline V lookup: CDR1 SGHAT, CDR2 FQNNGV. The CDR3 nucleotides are TGTGCCAGCAGCCTCAGACTAGCGGGGGCCCGGGAAAACATTCAGTACTTC. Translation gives CASSLRLAGARENIQYF.

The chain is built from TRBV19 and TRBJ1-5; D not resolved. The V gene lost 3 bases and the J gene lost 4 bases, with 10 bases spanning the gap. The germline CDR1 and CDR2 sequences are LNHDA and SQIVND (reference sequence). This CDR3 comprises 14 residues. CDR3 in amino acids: CASSMPRLNQPQHF. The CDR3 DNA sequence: TGTGCCAGTAGTATGCCCCGGTTGAATCAGCCCCAGCATTTT.

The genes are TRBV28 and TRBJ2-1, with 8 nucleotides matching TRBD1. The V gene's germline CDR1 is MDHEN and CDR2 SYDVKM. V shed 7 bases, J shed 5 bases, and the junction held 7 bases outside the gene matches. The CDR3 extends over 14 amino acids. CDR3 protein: CASISGTGNNEQFF. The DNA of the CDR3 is TGTGCCAGCATATCCGGGACAGGTAACAATGAGCAGTTCTTC.

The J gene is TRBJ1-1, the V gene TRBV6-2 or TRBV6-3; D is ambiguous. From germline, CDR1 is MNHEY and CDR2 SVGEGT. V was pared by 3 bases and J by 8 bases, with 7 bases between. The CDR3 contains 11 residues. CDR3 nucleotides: TGTGCCAGCAGTTATCTTTCCGAAGCTTTCTTT. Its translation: CASSYLSEAFF.

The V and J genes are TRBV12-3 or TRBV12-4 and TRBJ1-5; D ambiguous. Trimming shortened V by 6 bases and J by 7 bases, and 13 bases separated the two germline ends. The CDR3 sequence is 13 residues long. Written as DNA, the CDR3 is TGTGCCAGCAGCCTACAATTGGGGCAGCCCCAGCATTTT. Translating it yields CASSLQLGQPQHF.

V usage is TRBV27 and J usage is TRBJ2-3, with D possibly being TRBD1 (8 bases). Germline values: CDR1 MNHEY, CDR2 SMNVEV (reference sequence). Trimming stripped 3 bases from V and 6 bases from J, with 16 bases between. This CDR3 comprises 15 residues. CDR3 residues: CASSFLGQGGDTQYF. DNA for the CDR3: TGTGCCAGCAGTTTCCTCGGACAGGGAGGGGATACGCAGTATTTT.

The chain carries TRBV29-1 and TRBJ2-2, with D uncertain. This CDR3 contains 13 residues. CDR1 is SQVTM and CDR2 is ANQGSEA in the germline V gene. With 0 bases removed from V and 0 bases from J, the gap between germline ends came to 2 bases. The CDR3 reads CSVEEPNTGELFF. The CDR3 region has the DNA TGCAGCGTTGAAGAACCGAACACCGGGGAGCTGTTTTTT.

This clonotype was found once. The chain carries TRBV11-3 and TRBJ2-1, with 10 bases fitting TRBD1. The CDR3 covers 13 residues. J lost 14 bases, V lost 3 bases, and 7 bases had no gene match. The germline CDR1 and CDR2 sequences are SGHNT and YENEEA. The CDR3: CASSFPKGQGKFF. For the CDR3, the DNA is TGTGCCAGCAGCTTCCCGAAGGGACAGGGGAAGTTCTTC.

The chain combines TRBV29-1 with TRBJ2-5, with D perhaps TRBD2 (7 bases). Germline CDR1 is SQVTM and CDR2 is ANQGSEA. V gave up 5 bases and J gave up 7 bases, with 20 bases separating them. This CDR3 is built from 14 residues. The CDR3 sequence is CSVRKGGHMGTQYF. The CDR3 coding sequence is TGCAGCGTTCGGAAGGGGGGGCACATGGGGACCCAGTACTTC.

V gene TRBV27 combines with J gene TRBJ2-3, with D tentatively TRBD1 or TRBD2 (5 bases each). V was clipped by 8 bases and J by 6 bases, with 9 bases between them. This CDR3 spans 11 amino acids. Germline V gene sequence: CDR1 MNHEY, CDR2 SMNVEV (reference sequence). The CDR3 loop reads CASGGWDTQYF. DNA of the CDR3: TGTGCCAGCGGGGGATGGGATACGCAGTATTTT.

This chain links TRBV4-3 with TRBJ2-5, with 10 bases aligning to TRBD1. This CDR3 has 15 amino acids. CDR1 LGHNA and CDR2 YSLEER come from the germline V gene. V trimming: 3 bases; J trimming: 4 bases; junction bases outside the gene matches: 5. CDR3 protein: CASSQGTGVRETQYF. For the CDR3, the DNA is TGCGCCAGCAGCCAGGGGACAGGGGTTCGAGAGACCCAGTACTTC.

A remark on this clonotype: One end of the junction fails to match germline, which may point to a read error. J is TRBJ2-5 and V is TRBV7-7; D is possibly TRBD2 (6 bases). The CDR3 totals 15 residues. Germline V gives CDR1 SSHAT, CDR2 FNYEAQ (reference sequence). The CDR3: CASSLAAANQETQYF. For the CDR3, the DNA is TGTGCTAGCAGCTTAGCGGCAGCCAACCAAGAGACCCAGTACTTC.

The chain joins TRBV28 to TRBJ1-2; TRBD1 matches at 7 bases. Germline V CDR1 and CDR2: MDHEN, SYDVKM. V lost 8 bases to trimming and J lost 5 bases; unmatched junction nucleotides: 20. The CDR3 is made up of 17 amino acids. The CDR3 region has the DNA TGTGCCAGCGGATTCGACTCCGGGACAGCGATCAGATATGGCTACACCTTC. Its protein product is CASGFDSGTAIRYGYTF.

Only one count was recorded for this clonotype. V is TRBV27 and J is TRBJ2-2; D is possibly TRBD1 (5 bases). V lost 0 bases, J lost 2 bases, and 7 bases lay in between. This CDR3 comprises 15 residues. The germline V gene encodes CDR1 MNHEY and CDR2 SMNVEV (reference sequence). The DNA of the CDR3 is TGTGCCAGCAGTTTATCGCAGGGCAACACCGGGGAGCTGTTTTTT. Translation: CASSLSQGNTGELFF.

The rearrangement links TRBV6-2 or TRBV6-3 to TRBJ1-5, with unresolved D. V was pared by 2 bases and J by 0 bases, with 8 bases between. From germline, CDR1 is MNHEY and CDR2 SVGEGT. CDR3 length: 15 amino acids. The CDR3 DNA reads TGTGCCAGCAGTTACCTGGGGAATAGCAATCAGCCCCAGCATTTT. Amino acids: CASSYLGNSNQPQHF.

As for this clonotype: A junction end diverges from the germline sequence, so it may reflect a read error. The CDR3 DNA follows: TGTGCCACCAGCAGCTCTGGAGCCAACGTCCTGACTTTC. The encoded protein is CATSSSGANVLTF. V and J are TRBV15 and TRBJ2-6; unclear D gene. The CDR3 contains 13 residues. Per germline, CDR1 LNHNV and CDR2 YYDKDF (reference sequence).